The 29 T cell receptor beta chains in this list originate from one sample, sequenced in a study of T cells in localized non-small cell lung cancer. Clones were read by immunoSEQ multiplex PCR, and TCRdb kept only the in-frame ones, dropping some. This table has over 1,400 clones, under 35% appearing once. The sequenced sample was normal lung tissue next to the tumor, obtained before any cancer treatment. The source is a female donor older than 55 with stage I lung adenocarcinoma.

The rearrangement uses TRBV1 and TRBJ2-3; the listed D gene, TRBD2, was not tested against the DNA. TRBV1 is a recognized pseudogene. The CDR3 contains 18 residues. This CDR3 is CASSQEEGRSGHTDTQYF. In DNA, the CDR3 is TGCGCCAGCAGCCAAGAAGAGGGGCGTAGCGGGCACACAGATACGCAGTATTTT.

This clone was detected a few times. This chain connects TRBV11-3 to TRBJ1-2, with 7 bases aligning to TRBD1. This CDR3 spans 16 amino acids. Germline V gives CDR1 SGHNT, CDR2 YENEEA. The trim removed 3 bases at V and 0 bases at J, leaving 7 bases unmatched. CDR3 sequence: CASSFDREDSNYGYTF. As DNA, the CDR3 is TGTGCCAGCAGCTTCGACAGGGAAGACTCTAACTATGGCTACACCTTC.

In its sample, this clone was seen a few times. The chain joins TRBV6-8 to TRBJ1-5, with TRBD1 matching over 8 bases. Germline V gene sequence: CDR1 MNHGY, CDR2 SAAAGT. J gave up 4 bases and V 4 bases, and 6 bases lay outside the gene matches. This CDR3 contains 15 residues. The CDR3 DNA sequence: TGTGCCAGCAGTTCCCGACAGGGGCCAAATCAGCCCCAGCATTTT. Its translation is CASSSRQGPNQPQHF.

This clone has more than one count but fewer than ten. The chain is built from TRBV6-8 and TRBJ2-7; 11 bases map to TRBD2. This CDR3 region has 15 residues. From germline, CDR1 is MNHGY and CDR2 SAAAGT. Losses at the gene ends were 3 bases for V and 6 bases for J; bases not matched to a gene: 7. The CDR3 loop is CASSYSLGTSGEQYF. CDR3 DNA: TGTGCCAGCAGTTATTCGTTGGGGACTAGCGGCGAGCAGTACTTC.

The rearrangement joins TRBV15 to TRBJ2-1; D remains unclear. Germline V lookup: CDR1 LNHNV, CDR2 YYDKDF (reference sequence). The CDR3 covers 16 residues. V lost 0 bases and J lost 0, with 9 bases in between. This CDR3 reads CATSRDFQSSYNEQFF. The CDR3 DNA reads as TGTGCCACCAGCAGAGATTTCCAGTCCTCCTACAATGAGCAGTTCTTC.

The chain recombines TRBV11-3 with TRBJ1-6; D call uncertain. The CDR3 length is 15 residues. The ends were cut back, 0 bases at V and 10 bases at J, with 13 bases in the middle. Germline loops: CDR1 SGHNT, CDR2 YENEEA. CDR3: CASSLDGNGRSPLHF. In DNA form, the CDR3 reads TGTGCCAGCAGCTTAGACGGGAATGGGCGGTCACCCCTCCACTTT.

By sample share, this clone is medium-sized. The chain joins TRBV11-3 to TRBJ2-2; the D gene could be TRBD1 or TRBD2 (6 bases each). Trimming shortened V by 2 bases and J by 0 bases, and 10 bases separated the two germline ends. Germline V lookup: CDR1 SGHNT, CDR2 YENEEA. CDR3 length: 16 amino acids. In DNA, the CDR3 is TGTGCCAGCAGCTTACTGGGGGGCCCGAACACCGGGGAGCTGTTTTTT. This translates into CASSLLGGPNTGELFF. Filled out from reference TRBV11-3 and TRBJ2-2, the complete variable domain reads EAGVVQSPRYKIIEKKQPVAFWCNPISGHNTLYWYLQNLGQGPELLIRYENEEAVDDSQLPKDRFSAERLKGVDSTLKIQPAELGDSAVYLCASSLLGGPNTGELFFGEGSRLTVL.

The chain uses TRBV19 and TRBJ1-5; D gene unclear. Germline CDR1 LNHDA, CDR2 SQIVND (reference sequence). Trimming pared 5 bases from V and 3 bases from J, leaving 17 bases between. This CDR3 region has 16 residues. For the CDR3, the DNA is TGTGCCAGTAGTCCACCTTTGGCAGCACCCAATCAGCCCCAGCATTTT. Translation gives CASSPPLAAPNQPQHF.

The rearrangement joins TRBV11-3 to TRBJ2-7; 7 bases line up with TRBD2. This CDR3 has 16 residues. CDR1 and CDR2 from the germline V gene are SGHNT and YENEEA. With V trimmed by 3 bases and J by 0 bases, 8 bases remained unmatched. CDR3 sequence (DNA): TGTGCCAGCAGCTTCTGGCTAGCGGTGAGCTCCTACGAGCAGTACGTC. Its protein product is CASSFWLAVSSYEQYV.

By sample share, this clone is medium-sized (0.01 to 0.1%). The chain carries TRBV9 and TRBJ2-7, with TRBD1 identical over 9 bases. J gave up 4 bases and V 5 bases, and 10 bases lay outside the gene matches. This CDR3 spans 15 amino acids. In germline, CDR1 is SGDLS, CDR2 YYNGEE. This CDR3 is CASRTSGTGKYEQYF. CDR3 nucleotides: TGTGCCAGCAGGACTTCCGGGACAGGGAAGTACGAGCAGTACTTC.

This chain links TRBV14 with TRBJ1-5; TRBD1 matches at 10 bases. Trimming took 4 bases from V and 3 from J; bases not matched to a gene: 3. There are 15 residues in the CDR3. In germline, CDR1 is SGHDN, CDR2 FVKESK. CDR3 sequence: CASSLGQGHNQPQHF. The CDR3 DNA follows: TGTGCCAGCAGCCTGGGACAGGGGCACAATCAGCCCCAGCATTTT.

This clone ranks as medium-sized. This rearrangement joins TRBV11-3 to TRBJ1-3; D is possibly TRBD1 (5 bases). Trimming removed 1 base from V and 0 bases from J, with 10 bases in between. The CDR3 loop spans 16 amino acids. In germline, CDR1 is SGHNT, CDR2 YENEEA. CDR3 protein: CASSLGQMSSGNTIYF. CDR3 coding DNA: TGTGCCAGCAGCTTAGGACAGATGAGCTCTGGAAACACCATATATTTT.

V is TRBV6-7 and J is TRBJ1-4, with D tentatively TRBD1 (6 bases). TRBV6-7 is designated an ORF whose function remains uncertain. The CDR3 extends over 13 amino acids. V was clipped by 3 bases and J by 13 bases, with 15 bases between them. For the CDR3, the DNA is TGTGCCAGCAGTTATCCTCTGCCACAGGGACTGTTTTTT. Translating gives CASSYPLPQGLFF.

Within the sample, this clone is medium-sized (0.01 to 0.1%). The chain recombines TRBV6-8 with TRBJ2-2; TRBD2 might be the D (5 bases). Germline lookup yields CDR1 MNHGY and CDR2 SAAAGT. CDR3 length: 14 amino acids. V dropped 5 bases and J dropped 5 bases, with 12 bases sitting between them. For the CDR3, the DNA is TGTGCCAGCAGTGACGACGGCGGGACCGGGGAGCTGTTTTTT. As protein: CASSDDGGTGELFF.

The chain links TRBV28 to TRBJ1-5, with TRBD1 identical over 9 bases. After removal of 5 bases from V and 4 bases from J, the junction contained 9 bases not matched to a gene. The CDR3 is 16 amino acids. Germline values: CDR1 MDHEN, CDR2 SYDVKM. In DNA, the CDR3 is TGTGCCAGCAGTACAAAACAGGGGGCTCTAAATCAGCCCCAGCATTTT. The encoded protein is CASSTKQGALNQPQHF.

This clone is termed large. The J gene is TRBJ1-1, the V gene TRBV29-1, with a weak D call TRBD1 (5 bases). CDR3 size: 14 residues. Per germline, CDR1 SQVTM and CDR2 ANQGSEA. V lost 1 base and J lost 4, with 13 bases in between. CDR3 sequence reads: CSVEVGGGSTEAFF. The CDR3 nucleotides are TGCAGCGTTGAAGTGGGCGGGGGGAGCACTGAAGCTTTCTTT.

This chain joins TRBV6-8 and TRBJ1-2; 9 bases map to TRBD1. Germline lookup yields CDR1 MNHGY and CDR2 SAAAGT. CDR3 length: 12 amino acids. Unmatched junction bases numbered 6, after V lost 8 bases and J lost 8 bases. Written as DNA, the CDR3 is TGTGCCAGCCGGGGGACAGGGAGAGGCTACACCTTC. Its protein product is CASRGTGRGYTF.

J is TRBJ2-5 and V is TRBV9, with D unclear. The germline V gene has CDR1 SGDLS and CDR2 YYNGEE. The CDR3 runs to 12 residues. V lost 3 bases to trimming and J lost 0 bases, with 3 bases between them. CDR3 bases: TGTGCCAGCAGCGAAAACCAAGAGACCCAGTACTTC. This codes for CASSENQETQYF.

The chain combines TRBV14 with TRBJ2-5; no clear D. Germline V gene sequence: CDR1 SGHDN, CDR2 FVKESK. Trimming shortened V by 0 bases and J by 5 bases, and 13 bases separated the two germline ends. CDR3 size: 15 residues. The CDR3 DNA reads TGTGCCAGCAGCCAAGATATCACGGACCCGGAGACCCAGTACTTC. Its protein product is CASSQDITDPETQYF.

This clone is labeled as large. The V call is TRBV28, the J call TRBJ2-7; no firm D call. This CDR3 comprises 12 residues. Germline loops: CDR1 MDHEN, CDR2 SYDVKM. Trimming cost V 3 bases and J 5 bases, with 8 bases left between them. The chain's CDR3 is CASSLRWDEQYV. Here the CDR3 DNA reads TGTGCCAGCAGTTTGAGGTGGGACGAGCAGTACGTC.

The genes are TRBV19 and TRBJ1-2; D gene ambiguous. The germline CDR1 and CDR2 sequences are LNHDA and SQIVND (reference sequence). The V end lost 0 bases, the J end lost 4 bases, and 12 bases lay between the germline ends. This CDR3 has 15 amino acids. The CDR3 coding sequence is TGTGCCAGTAGTATAGATAAGGCAGGACGCTATGGCTACACCTTC. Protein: CASSIDKAGRYGYTF.

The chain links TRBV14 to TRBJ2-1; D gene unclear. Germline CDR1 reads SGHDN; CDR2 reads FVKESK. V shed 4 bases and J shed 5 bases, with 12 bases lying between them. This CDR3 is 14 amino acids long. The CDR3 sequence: CASSPNLNDNEQFF. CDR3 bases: TGTGCCAGCAGCCCAAATTTAAACGACAATGAGCAGTTCTTC.

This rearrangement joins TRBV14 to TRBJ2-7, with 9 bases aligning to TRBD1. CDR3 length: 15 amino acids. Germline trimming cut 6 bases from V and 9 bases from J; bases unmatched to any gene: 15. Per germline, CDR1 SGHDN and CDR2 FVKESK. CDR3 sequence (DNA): TGTGCCAGCAGACCGATTGGGACAGGGAGAATGGGGCAGTACTTC. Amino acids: CASRPIGTGRMGQYF.

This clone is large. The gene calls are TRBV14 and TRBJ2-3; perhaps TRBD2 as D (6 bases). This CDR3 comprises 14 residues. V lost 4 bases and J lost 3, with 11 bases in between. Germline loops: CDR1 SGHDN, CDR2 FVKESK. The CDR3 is CASSPTGTTDTQYF. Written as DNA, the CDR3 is TGTGCCAGCAGCCCGACGGGGACTACAGATACGCAGTATTTT.

CDR3 loop: CASSFSRAETQYF. For the CDR3, the DNA is TGTGCCAGCAGCTTCTCGCGGGCAGAGACCCAGTACTTC. This sequence joins TRBV9 and TRBJ2-5, with TRBD2 as a possible D gene (5 bases). Trimming removed 4 bases at V and 4 bases at J, with 11 bases between. CDR1 and CDR2 from the germline V gene are SGDLS and YYNGEE. The CDR3 consists of 13 residues. Complete variable domain (other parts from reference TRBV9 and TRBJ2-5): DSGVTQTPKHLITATGQRVTLRCSPRSGDLSVYWYQQSLDQGLQFLIQYYNGEERAKGNILERFSAQQFPDLHSELNLSSLELGDSALYFCASSFSRAETQYFGPGTRLLVL.

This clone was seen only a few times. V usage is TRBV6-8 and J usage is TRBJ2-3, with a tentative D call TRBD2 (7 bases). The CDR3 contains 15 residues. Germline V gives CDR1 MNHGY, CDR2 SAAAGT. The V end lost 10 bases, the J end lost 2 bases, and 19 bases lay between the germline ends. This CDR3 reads CAIRSPAGATDTQYF. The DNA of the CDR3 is TGTGCCATCAGGAGCCCGGCGGGGGCCACAGATACGCAGTATTTT.

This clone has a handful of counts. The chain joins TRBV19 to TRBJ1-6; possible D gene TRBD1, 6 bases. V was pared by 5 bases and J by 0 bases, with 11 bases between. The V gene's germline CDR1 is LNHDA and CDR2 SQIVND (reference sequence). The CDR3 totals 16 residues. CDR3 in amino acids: CASSDQGSSYNSPLHF. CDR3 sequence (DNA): TGTGCCAGTAGTGACCAGGGGAGCTCCTATAATTCACCCCTCCACTTT.

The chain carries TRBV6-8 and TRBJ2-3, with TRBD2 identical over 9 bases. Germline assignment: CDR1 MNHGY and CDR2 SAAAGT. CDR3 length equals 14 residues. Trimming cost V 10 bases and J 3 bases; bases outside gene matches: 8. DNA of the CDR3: TGTGCCACCGCAAGCGGGGGGAATACAGATACGCAGTATTTT. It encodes CATASGGNTDTQYF.

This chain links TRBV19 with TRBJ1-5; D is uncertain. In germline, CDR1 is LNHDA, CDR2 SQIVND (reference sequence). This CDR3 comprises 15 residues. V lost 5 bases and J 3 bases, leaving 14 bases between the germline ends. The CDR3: CASSFARLPNQPQHF. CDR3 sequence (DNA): TGTGCCAGTAGTTTCGCCAGGCTCCCCAATCAGCCCCAGCATTTT.